The table lists the clone carrying this T cell receptor beta chain with many counts. Its antigen is as yet unknown. The CDR3 has 16 amino acids. CDR1 is LGHNA, CDR2 YSLEER, per germline. V lost 1 base to trimming and J lost 2 bases; unmatched junction nucleotides: 5. These data are taken from a study of molecular identifiers for immune sequencing clone quantification. Study-wide findings and caveats: Clones above 20 RNA copies held over 99% of effector molecules, under 1% in naive cells.

Previously described methods and listed TCR primers were used for bulk TCR libraries. TCRdb fed the PCR reads into MiXCR, producing one record per CDR3 protein. The sample carries about 630,000 distinct CDR3 sequences, 25% recorded once. This clonotype originated in a human donor in good health. Some libraries in this study had Jurkat cell RNA spiked in. The material sequenced was naive CD8+ T cells from blood, with Jurkat cell RNA spiked in. As to subset: FACS-sorted CD8+CD4-CCR7+CD45RA+ naive T cells. The chain couples TRBV4-3 to TRBJ2-3; 8 bases map to TRBD2. The CDR3 region is CASSQVLADYTDTQYF. CDR3 DNA: TGCGCCAGCAGCCAAGTACTAGCGGATTACACAGATACGCAGTATTTT.